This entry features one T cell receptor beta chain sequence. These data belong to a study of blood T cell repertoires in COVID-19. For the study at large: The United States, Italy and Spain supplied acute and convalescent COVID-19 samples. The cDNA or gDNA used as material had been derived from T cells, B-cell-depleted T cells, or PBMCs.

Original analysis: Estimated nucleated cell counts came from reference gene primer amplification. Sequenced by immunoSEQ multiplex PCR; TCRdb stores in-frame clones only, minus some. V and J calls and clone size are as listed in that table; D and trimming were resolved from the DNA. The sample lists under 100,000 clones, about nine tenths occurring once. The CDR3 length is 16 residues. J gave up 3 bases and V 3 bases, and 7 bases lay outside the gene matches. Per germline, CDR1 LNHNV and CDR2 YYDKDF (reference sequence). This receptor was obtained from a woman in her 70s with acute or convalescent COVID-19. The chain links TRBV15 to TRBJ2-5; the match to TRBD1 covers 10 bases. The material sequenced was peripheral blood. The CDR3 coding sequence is TGTGCCACCAGCAGTTCCACCGGGACAGGGGAAGAGACCCAGTACTTC. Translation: CATSSSTGTGEETQYF.